What follows are 20 T cell receptor beta chains derived from one specimen sequenced in a study of T cell responses to AZD1222 COVID-19 vaccine. Assay used: immunoSEQ multiplex PCR; TCRdb lists only in-frame clones, some missing. The table shows some 150,000 clones, with approximately 89% occurring only once. This material consisted of peripheral blood, taken on day 0 of MenACWY control vaccination. The receptors stem from an adult in good health.

This sequence joins TRBV6-6 and TRBJ2-1, with no clear D. The length of the CDR3 is 17 residues. CDR1 and CDR2 (germline): MNHNY, SVGAGI (reference sequence). Between the trimmed V and J ends, which lost 5 bases and 0 bases, there was a span of 17 bases. As DNA, the CDR3 is TGTGCCAGCAGTCAACCCCGTACGGGTTTCTCCTACAATGAGCAGTTCTTC. It yields the protein CASSQPRTGFSYNEQFF.

The chain joins TRBV7-9 to TRBJ2-1; TRBD2 is a possible D gene (7 bases). This CDR3 is 14 amino acids long. The germline V and J ends were trimmed by 4 bases and 5 bases, with 12 bases remaining between them. CDR1 is SEHNR and CDR2 is FQNEAQ in the germline V gene (reference sequence). The CDR3 nucleotides read TGTGCCAGCAGCTCTGCGGGGGCCAACAATGAGCAGTTCTTC. It translates to CASSSAGANNEQFF.

This chain links TRBV2 with TRBJ1-5; D remains ambiguous. Germline CDR1 is SNHLY and CDR2 is FYNNEI. This CDR3 has 12 residues. The V and J ends lost 7 bases and 5 bases respectively, with 9 bases between them. This CDR3 is CASKRYDQPQHF. In DNA form, the CDR3 reads TGTGCCAGCAAACGGTATGATCAGCCCCAGCATTTT.

This chain uses TRBV9 with TRBJ2-7; TRBD1 matches 7 bases. Losses at the gene ends were 2 bases for V and 4 bases for J; bases not matched to a gene: 6. Germline V lookup: CDR1 SGDLS, CDR2 YYNGEE. This CDR3 has 14 residues. The CDR3 protein is CASSVGPGGYEQYF. CDR3 nucleotides: TGTGCCAGCAGCGTCGGCCCAGGGGGTTACGAGCAGTACTTC.

For this clone: Other DNA sequences of this sample code for an identical CDR3. This chain links TRBV9 with TRBJ2-3, with 7 positions matching TRBD1. The CDR3 loop spans 16 amino acids. Germline CDR1 is SGDLS and CDR2 is YYNGEE. The V segment lost 0 bases and the J segment 3 bases; nucleotides outside the gene matches: 7. The CDR3 DNA follows: TGTGCCAGCAGCGTAGGTCTGGCAGGGGGTACAGATACGCAGTATTTT. This sequence encodes CASSVGLAGGTDTQYF.

This sequence joins TRBV30 and TRBJ2-7; 15 bases are a match to TRBD2. The V gene end was trimmed by 4 bases and the J gene end by 4 bases; junction bases not matched to a gene: 14. Per germline, CDR1 GTSNPN and CDR2 SVGIG (reference sequence). The CDR3 loop spans 18 amino acids. The CDR3, as DNA: TGTGCCTGGAATAGGCGGACTAGCGGGAGGGCCGTACGGTACGAGCAGTACTTC. Residues: CAWNRRTSGRAVRYEQYF.

This clone was counted a few times. This chain joins TRBV19 and TRBJ1-4; 8 bases align to TRBD1. Trimming cost V 1 base and J 0 bases; bases outside gene matches: 7. The CDR3 spans 18 residues. CDR1 LNHDA and CDR2 SQIVND come from the germline V gene (reference sequence). Here the CDR3 DNA reads TGTGCCAGTAGTATAGCCGGACAGGGCCTGGCAACTAATGAAAAACTGTTTTTT. This encodes CASSIAGQGLATNEKLFF.

The V gene is TRBV28, the J gene TRBJ2-5, with D tentatively TRBD2 (6 bases). This CDR3 has 14 residues. The germline CDR1 and CDR2 sequences are MDHEN and SYDVKM. Trimming pared 2 bases from V and 2 bases from J, leaving 9 bases between. The CDR3 DNA reads TGTGCCAGCAGTTTAAGGACTACTCAAGAGACCCAGTACTTC. Its translation: CASSLRTTQETQYF.

The gene calls are TRBV10-3 and TRBJ2-7; 9 bases match TRBD1. The CDR3 extends over 14 amino acids. The germline CDR1 and CDR2 sequences are ENHRY and SYGVKD. J lost 3 bases, V lost 4 bases, and 4 bases had no gene match. Here the CDR3 DNA reads TGTGCCATCAGTGGGGGACAGGGAGGCTACGAGCAGTACTTC. This translates into CAISGGQGGYEQYF.

This clone is a singleton in its sample. The rearrangement joins TRBV18 to TRBJ1-5, with D perhaps TRBD1 (5 bases). V was cut by 6 bases and J by 3 bases, with 21 bases left in between. Germline CDR1 KGHSH, CDR2 LQKENI. The CDR3 extends over 17 amino acids. CDR3 protein: CASSLTGGTTTNQPQHF. The CDR3 coding sequence is TGTGCCAGCTCCCTAACCGGGGGTACAACCACCAATCAGCCCCAGCATTTT.

CDR3 loop: CASSIRGGPTNEKLFF. DNA of the CDR3: TGTGCCAGCAGTATCAGGGGCGGTCCAACTAATGAAAAACTGTTTTTT. The J gene is TRBJ1-4, the V gene TRBV28; perhaps TRBD1 as D (6 bases). The CDR3 runs to 16 residues. Trimming cost V 5 bases and J 0 bases, with 13 bases left between them. Germline values: CDR1 MDHEN, CDR2 SYDVKM.

This clone has just one count. This chain joins TRBV29-1 and TRBJ1-2; the D gene is possibly TRBD1 (5 bases). The CDR3 is 12 amino acids. Germline CDR1 and CDR2: SQVTM and ANQGSEA. V shed 4 bases and J shed 4 bases, with 10 bases lying between them. CDR3 region: CSVAGISYGYTF. CDR3 in DNA: TGCAGCGTTGCAGGGATTTCCTATGGCTACACCTTC.

J is TRBJ2-4 and V is TRBV9; perhaps TRBD2 as D (6 bases). V lost 0 bases to trimming and J lost 0 bases, with 13 bases between them. Germline V gene lookup returns CDR1 SGDLS and CDR2 YYNGEE. This CDR3 is built from 17 residues. The CDR3 protein is CASSVGGDGLAKNIQYF. In nucleotides, the CDR3 is TGTGCCAGCAGCGTAGGGGGGGACGGATTAGCCAAAAACATTCAGTACTTC.

This chain connects TRBV7-3 to TRBJ2-3, with a tentative D call TRBD2 (7 bases). Trimming removed 3 bases at V and 5 bases at J, with 18 bases between. The germline V gene encodes CDR1 SGHTA and CDR2 FQGTGA. The length of the CDR3 is 16 residues. CDR3 loop: CASSFGGTGAGDTQYF. The CDR3 bases are TGTGCCAGCAGCTTCGGGGGGACGGGGGCCGGAGATACGCAGTATTTT.

The chain is built from TRBV23-1 and TRBJ2-7, with D perhaps being TRBD1 or TRBD2 (6 bases each). TRBV23-1 is marked as an open reading frame, function uncertain. With 8 bases removed from V and 6 bases from J, the gap between germline ends came to 14 bases. There are 12 residues in the CDR3. The CDR3 bases are TGCGCCAGCCTACAAGGGGGGTTCGAGCAGTACTTC. Its translation is CASLQGGFEQYF.

The rearrangement joins TRBV7-2 to TRBJ2-2; 10 bases fit TRBD2. This CDR3 comprises 15 residues. V gave up 0 bases and J gave up 7 bases; unmatched junction bases: 2. Per germline, CDR1 SGHTA and CDR2 FQGNSA. CDR3 coding DNA: TGTGCCAGCAGCTTAGCAGCGGGAGGGAACGGGGAGCTGTTTTTT. Its protein product is CASSLAAGGNGELFF. Full variable domain (remainder filled in from reference TRBV7-2 and TRBJ2-2): GAGVSQSPSNKVTEKGKDVELRCDPISGHTALYWYRQSLGQGLEFLIYFQGNSAPDKSGLPSDRFSAERTGGSVSTLTIQRTQQEDSAVYLCASSLAAGGNGELFFGEGSRLTVL.

The chain uses TRBV7-2 and TRBJ1-1; D is undetermined. V lost 2 bases and J 1 base, leaving 5 bases between the germline ends. Germline V gene sequence: CDR1 SGHTA, CDR2 FQGNSA. This CDR3 spans 13 amino acids. The CDR3 loop is CASSLRQNTEAFF. Here the CDR3 DNA reads TGTGCCAGCAGCTTACGACAGAACACTGAAGCTTTCTTT.

This clone has only one observation. The rearrangement uses TRBV5-4 and TRBJ1-2; the D is unclear. This CDR3 is built from 14 residues. V gave up 4 bases and J gave up 0 bases, with 10 bases separating them. CDR1 and CDR2 from the germline V gene are SGHNT and YYREEE (reference sequence). The CDR3 region has the DNA TGTGCCAGCAGCCCTCCCGGGGCTAACTATGGCTACACCTTC. Translation gives CASSPPGANYGYTF.

This clone showed up just once. The chain combines TRBV29-1 with TRBJ2-3, with D possibly TRBD2 on 6 matching bases. The CDR3 is 13 amino acids. Germline-derived CDR1 and CDR2 are SQVTM and ANQGSEA. Trimming took 7 bases from V and 2 from J, leaving 13 bases between them. The CDR3 sequence: CSGTEDYTDTQYF. The CDR3 DNA sequence: TGCAGCGGGACCGAGGACTACACAGATACGCAGTATTTT.

V usage is TRBV27 and J usage is TRBJ2-7, with TRBD2 matching 13 bases. The J segment lost 3 bases and the V segment lost 5 bases, leaving 7 bases of the junction unmatched. Germline CDR1 reads MNHEY; CDR2 reads SMNVEV (reference sequence). The CDR3 runs 16 residues. This chain's CDR3 is CASSLSGLAGDYEQYF. Here the CDR3 DNA reads TGTGCCAGCAGTCTCTCCGGACTAGCGGGAGACTACGAGCAGTACTTC.